Presented here are 31 T cell receptor beta chains from one specimen sequenced in a study of T cell responses to AZD1222 COVID-19 vaccine. The table came from immunoSEQ multiplex PCR; TCRdb's copy has only in-frame clones and leaves some out. This sample has some 100,000 clones, with about nine tenths found just once. Sequencing was performed on peripheral blood, taken on day 0 of AZD1222 vaccination. All receptors come from an adult in good health.

In its sample, this clone was seen once. The CDR3 ends on some other residue instead of the conserved phenylalanine or tryptophan, so this is likely a read error. Because the CDR3's place on the DNA is in doubt, the DNA is left out and the CDR3 is given as listed by TCRdb. CDR3 residues: CAISESKSAGPAL. The genes are TRBV10-3 and TRBJ1-1. The CDR3 is 13 amino acids in total, end residues counted. The germline CDR1 and CDR2 sequences are ENHRY and SYGVKD.

This rearrangement joins TRBV13 to TRBJ2-7, with D perhaps TRBD1 or TRBD2 (5 bases each). Trimming shortened V by 7 bases and J by 0 bases, and 16 bases separated the two germline ends. The germline V gene has CDR1 PRHDT and CDR2 FYEKMQ (reference sequence). The CDR3 length is 15 residues. CDR3 in DNA: TGTGCCAGCACCGAGAGGGGACCTATCTCCTACGAGCAGTACTTC. Residues: CASTERGPISYEQYF.

This clone appeared a single time. The chain employs TRBV30 and TRBJ2-7; 13 bases are shared with TRBD2. Germline V gene data show CDR1 as GTSNPN and CDR2 as SVGIG (reference sequence). The CDR3 is 15 amino acids. Germline trimming cut 7 bases from V and 2 bases from J; bases unmatched to any gene: 8. CDR3 coding DNA: TGTGCCTACACCACCGGGACTAGCGGGACCTACGAGCAGTACTTC. This sequence encodes CAYTTGTSGTYEQYF.

This chain uses TRBV30 with TRBJ1-3, with D possibly matching TRBD1 (5 bases). The CDR3 runs to 12 residues. Trimming took 4 bases from V and 4 from J, leaving 8 bases between them. Germline V lookup: CDR1 GTSNPN, CDR2 SVGIG (reference sequence). CDR3 in DNA: TGTGCCTGGACAGGGATGGGAAACACCATATATTTT. It translates to CAWTGMGNTIYF. Looking up the rest from reference TRBV30 and TRBJ1-3 gives the full variable domain: SQTIHQWPATLVQPVGSPLSLECTVEGTSNPNLYWYRQAAGRGLQLLFYSVGIGQISSEVPQNLSASRPQDRQFILSSKKLLLSDSGFYLCAWTGMGNTIYFGEGSWLTVV.

This chain connects TRBV11-2 to TRBJ1-3, with a tentative D call TRBD1 (5 bases). Germline V lookup: CDR1 SGHAT, CDR2 FQNNGV. CDR3 length equals 15 residues. Trimming removed 5 bases at V and 0 bases at J, with 11 bases between. CDR3 loop: CASSTGPSSGNTIYF. DNA of the CDR3: TGTGCCAGCAGCACGGGACCCTCCTCTGGAAACACCATATATTTT.

The rearrangement links TRBV6-5 to TRBJ1-2, with 8 bases identical to TRBD1. This CDR3 contains 15 residues. Germline assignment: CDR1 MNHEY and CDR2 SVGAGI. The junction had 13 bases not matched to a gene; V was cut back by 7 bases and J by 6 bases. The DNA for the CDR3 is TGTGCCAGCACCCGGTCCCATGGACAGGGCGATGGCTACACCTTC. This sequence encodes CASTRSHGQGDGYTF.

The chain has TRBV2 and TRBJ1-2; the D is unclear. Trimming left V 3 bases short and J 4 bases short, with 12 bases between. Germline CDR1 reads SNHLY; CDR2 reads FYNNEI. This CDR3 has 14 amino acids. CDR3 residues: CASSDRTRIYGYTF. The CDR3 DNA reads TGTGCCAGCAGTGACCGGACTAGAATCTATGGCTACACCTTC.

V is TRBV3-1 (or the pseudogene TRBV3-2) and J is TRBJ2-1; D is unclear. V was cut by 2 bases and J by 1 base, with 12 bases left in between. Germline lookup yields CDR1 LGHDT and CDR2 YNNKEL (reference sequence). The CDR3 runs to 16 residues. DNA of the CDR3: TGTGCCAGCAGCCAACGACCCTTTGGGTCCTACAATGAGCAGTTCTTC. Protein: CASSQRPFGSYNEQFF.

This chain joins TRBV30 and TRBJ1-6; 7 nucleotides align to TRBD1. The germline V gene has CDR1 GTSNPN and CDR2 SVGIG (reference sequence). This CDR3 contains 16 residues. Trimming removed 2 bases from V and 10 bases from J; junction bases left unmatched: 14. The CDR3 DNA reads TGTGCCTGGAGTCGCGCGAGCGGCAGGGGGGGATCACCCCTCCACTTT. Amino acids: CAWSRASGRGGSPLHF. Full variable domain (rest looked up from reference TRBV30 and TRBJ1-6): SQTIHQWPATLVQPVGSPLSLECTVEGTSNPNLYWYRQAAGRGLQLLFYSVGIGQISSEVPQNLSASRPQDRQFILSSKKLLLSDSGFYLCAWSRASGRGGSPLHFGNGTRLTVT.

The J gene is TRBJ1-2, the V gene TRBV7-2; D not resolved. The CDR3 sequence is 13 residues long. Germline lookup yields CDR1 SGHTA and CDR2 FQGNSA. V lost 6 bases, J lost 2 bases, and 10 bases lay in between. CDR3 in amino acids: CASSYDGNYGYTF. Written as DNA, the CDR3 is TGTGCCAGCAGTTATGACGGAAACTATGGCTACACCTTC. Full variable domain (rest looked up from reference TRBV7-2 and TRBJ1-2): GAGVSQSPSNKVTEKGKDVELRCDPISGHTALYWYRQSLGQGLEFLIYFQGNSAPDKSGLPSDRFSAERTGGSVSTLTIQRTQQEDSAVYLCASSYDGNYGYTFGSGTRLTVV.

The chain couples TRBV18 to TRBJ1-1; a weak D match, TRBD1 (5 bases). CDR1 KGHSH and CDR2 LQKENI come from the germline V gene. V was shortened by 4 bases and J by 6 bases, with 24 bases between the two germline ends. The CDR3 contains 17 residues. CDR3 region: CASSHSYSSGGEAEAFF. The CDR3 nucleotides read TGTGCCAGCTCACACAGTTATAGCTCCGGGGGGGAAGCTGAAGCTTTCTTT.

This rearrangement joins TRBV6-5 to TRBJ2-2, with 13 bases aligning to TRBD2. V gave up 5 bases and J gave up 9 bases; unmatched junction bases: 3. The CDR3 loop spans 14 amino acids. The germline V gene encodes CDR1 MNHEY and CDR2 SVGAGI. The CDR3 sequence: CASSPTSGGRELFF. CDR3 DNA: TGTGCCAGCAGTCCGACTAGCGGGGGGCGGGAGCTGTTTTTT.

The chain's CDR3 is CASSQVRSSGTQYF. Written as DNA, the CDR3 is TGTGCCAGCAGCCAAGTTAGGAGTTCAGGGACCCAGTACTTC. The chain combines TRBV3-1 (or the pseudogene TRBV3-2) with TRBJ2-5; no firm D call. The ends were cut back, 1 base at V and 7 bases at J, with 13 bases in the middle. Per the germline V gene, CDR1 is LGHDT and CDR2 is YNNKEL (reference sequence). CDR3 length equals 14 residues.

This chain joins TRBV6-1 and TRBJ1-2, with D possibly TRBD1 on 5 matching bases. With 1 base removed from V and 4 bases from J, the gap between germline ends came to 10 bases. The CDR3 totals 14 residues. Germline V gene sequence: CDR1 MNHNS, CDR2 SASEGT. CDR3 sequence reads: CASSEGGAPYGYTF. For the CDR3, the DNA is TGTGCCAGCAGTGAAGGTGGGGCCCCCTATGGCTACACCTTC.

The chain combines TRBV6-2 or TRBV6-3 with TRBJ2-5; D is ambiguous. The V end was cut by 4 bases, the J end by 1 base, with 7 bases between. The CDR3 covers 13 residues. Germline CDR1 reads MNHEY; CDR2 reads SVGEGT. The CDR3 sequence: CASSWALQETQYF. CDR3 in DNA: TGTGCCAGCAGTTGGGCCCTCCAAGAGACCCAGTACTTC.

The DNA of the CDR3 is TGCAGCGTTGTGGCTCAACTAGGAGCTGAAGCTTTCTTT. Translation: CSVVAQLGAEAFF. V is TRBV29-1 and J is TRBJ1-1; D ambiguous. Trimming stripped 4 bases from V and 6 bases from J, with 15 bases between. Germline V gene lookup returns CDR1 SQVTM and CDR2 ANQGSEA. This CDR3 spans 13 amino acids. The full variable domain, in which reference TRBV29-1 and TRBJ1-1 provide the parts outside the CDR3, is SAVISQKPSRDICQRGTSLTIQCQVDSQVTMMFWYRQQPGQSLTLIATANQGSEATYESGFVIDKFPISRPNLTFSTLTVSNMSPEDSSIYLCSVVAQLGAEAFFGQGTRLTVV.

The chain recombines TRBV10-3 with TRBJ1-1; D may be TRBD1 (6 bases). The CDR3 runs to 14 residues. Germline assignment: CDR1 ENHRY and CDR2 SYGVKD. Trimming removed 6 bases at V and 4 bases at J, with 15 bases between. DNA for the CDR3: TGTGCCATCAGCACAGGGACGGAGGGCACTGAAGCTTTCTTT. It translates to CAISTGTEGTEAFF.

The chain carries TRBV2 and TRBJ1-5; the D is unclear. This CDR3 spans 13 amino acids. CDR1 and CDR2 from the germline V gene are SNHLY and FYNNEI. Trimming stripped 6 bases from V and 0 bases from J, with 6 bases between. CDR3 sequence reads: CASRASSNQPQHF. In DNA, the CDR3 is TGTGCCAGCAGGGCGTCTAGCAATCAGCCCCAGCATTTT.

In its sample, this clone was seen once. The chain has TRBV27 and TRBJ1-2, with 8 bases matching TRBD1. CDR1 and CDR2 from the germline V gene are MNHEY and SMNVEV (reference sequence). V was pared by 4 bases and J by 3 bases, with 7 bases of the junction left unmatched. CDR3 length: 15 residues. CDR3 sequence reads: CASSSGQGGYYGYTF. DNA of the CDR3: TGTGCCAGCAGTTCCGGACAGGGAGGATACTATGGCTACACCTTC.

The chain has TRBV6-2 or TRBV6-3 and TRBJ1-1; D not certain. V lost 3 bases and J 0 bases, leaving 11 bases between the germline ends. The germline gives CDR1 MNHEY, CDR2 SVGEGT. This CDR3 spans 15 amino acids. CDR3: CASSYSGPMNTEAFF. The CDR3 region has the DNA TGTGCCAGCAGTTATTCTGGACCAATGAACACTGAAGCTTTCTTT.

The chain carries TRBV11-2 and TRBJ1-2; TRBD1 is a possible D gene (6 bases). Deletions cut 2 bases from V and 0 bases from J, with 10 bases between. CDR1 is SGHAT, CDR2 FQNNGV, per germline. The CDR3 is 15 residues long. The CDR3 nucleotides read TGTGCCAGCAGCTTATTGGCAGGGGCTAACTATGGCTACACCTTC. This translates into CASSLLAGANYGYTF.

The chain employs TRBV5-6 and TRBJ2-7; weak D call: TRBD2 (6 bases). Germline CDR1 reads SGHDT; CDR2 reads YYEEEE. The CDR3 is 15 residues long. The ends were cut back, 4 bases at V and 2 bases at J, with 16 bases in the middle. This chain's CDR3 is CASSGLRDSAYEQYF. The CDR3 coding sequence is TGTGCCAGCAGCGGGCTCCGGGACTCAGCCTACGAGCAGTACTTC.

The chain recombines TRBV9 with TRBJ2-2; 9 nucleotides line up with TRBD1. With 4 bases clipped from V and 1 base from J, the junction kept 5 bases outside the gene matches. The CDR3 has 16 amino acids. CDR1 and CDR2 from the germline V gene are SGDLS and YYNGEE. The CDR3 region has the DNA TGTGCCAGCAGCTATACAGGGGGCCGGAACACCGGGGAGCTGTTTTTT. This encodes CASSYTGGRNTGELFF.

The genes are TRBV29-1 and TRBJ2-6, with D possibly TRBD1 on 6 matching bases. The V gene lost 0 bases and the J gene lost 2 bases, with 8 bases spanning the gap. Germline V gene data show CDR1 as SQVTM and CDR2 as ANQGSEA. The CDR3 consists of 15 residues. CDR3 in DNA: TGCAGCGTTGAAGATAGGGGGACTGGGGCCAACGTCCTGACTTTC. Protein product: CSVEDRGTGANVLTF.

The V and J genes are TRBV7-3 and TRBJ2-7, with 10 bases lining up with TRBD1. The CDR3 runs to 13 residues. Germline CDR1 is SGHTA and CDR2 is FQGTGA. After removal of 5 bases from V and 7 bases from J, the junction contained 5 bases not matched to a gene. CDR3 protein: CASSKGQGEEQYF. The CDR3 nucleotides are TGTGCCAGCAGCAAAGGACAGGGGGAAGAGCAGTACTTC.

The table lists this clone with a few counts. This chain links TRBV7-2 with TRBJ1-5; D is ambiguous. V was cut by 2 bases and J by 0 bases, with 5 bases left in between. Germline lookup yields CDR1 SGHTA and CDR2 FQGNSA. This CDR3 has 14 residues. The CDR3: CASSLRISNQPQHF. For the CDR3, the DNA is TGTGCCAGCAGCTTACGAATTAGCAATCAGCCCCAGCATTTT.

The chain employs TRBV18 and TRBJ2-7; D is perhaps TRBD1 (5 bases). The ends were cut back, 6 bases at V and 2 bases at J, with 17 bases in the middle. Looked up from germline, CDR1 is KGHSH and CDR2 is LQKENI. CDR3 length: 15 residues. For the CDR3, the DNA is TGTGCCAGCTCTCCCCAAGGCAGGGATCCCTACGAGCAGTACTTC. This gives the protein CASSPQGRDPYEQYF.

V gene TRBV6-5 combines with J gene TRBJ2-7; D is possibly TRBD1 (6 bases). The CDR3 runs 14 residues. Germline V gene data show CDR1 as MNHEY and CDR2 as SVGAGI. Trimming left V 4 bases short and J 4 bases short, with 14 bases between. The CDR3 DNA reads TGTGCCAGCAGTTCAGACAGGTTATCATACGAGCAGTACTTC. Translating gives CASSSDRLSYEQYF.

This sequence joins TRBV5-1 and TRBJ1-4; D ambiguous. Germline values: CDR1 SGHRS, CDR2 YFSETQ. This CDR3 is 14 amino acids long. The ends were cut back, 0 bases at V and 1 base at J, with 4 bases in the middle. Written as DNA, the CDR3 is TGCGCCAGCAGCTTGGGAGTAACTAATGAAAAACTGTTTTTT. Protein product: CASSLGVTNEKLFF.

Note on this clone: Mismatch with germline at one junction end may stem from a read error. The chain joins TRBV7-7 to TRBJ2-2, with 13 bases matching TRBD2. This CDR3 is 15 amino acids long. Germline lookup yields CDR1 SSHAT and CDR2 FNYEAQ (reference sequence). The CDR3 nucleotides read TGTGCTAGCAGCTGGACTAGCGGGGGATCCGGGGAGCTGTTTTTT. Translation gives CASSWTSGGSGELFF.

This chain joins TRBV15 and TRBJ1-1; tentative D call: TRBD1 (5 bases). The CDR3 runs to 12 residues. V was trimmed by 9 bases and J by 7 bases, leaving 15 bases between them. Germline CDR1 reads LNHNV; CDR2 reads YYDKDF (reference sequence). The CDR3 is CATAGQLSEAFF. The CDR3 DNA follows: TGTGCCACGGCTGGACAATTGAGTGAAGCTTTCTTT.